Each of the 14 T cell receptor beta chains below was sequenced from the same sample in a study of Ad26.COV2.S vaccination and SARS-CoV-2 variants. The sample's treatment: about 20 received Ad26.COV2.S at low or high dose, single or two shots; about 5 received placebo; per-sample allocation not given. The samples were gathered on day 63 after the first injection of vaccine or placebo. Only in-frame clones appear in the TCRdb table, and some are missing; sequencing was by immunoSEQ multiplex PCR. The sample lists more than 400,000 clones, approximately 90% seen once, with about 1.6% in the top ten. The input for sequencing was peripheral blood, taken in a trial of Ad26.COV2.S vaccine versus placebo. The receptors were gathered from a person aged 18-65 years who received the Ad26.COV2.S COVID-19 vaccine or a placebo.

The chain uses TRBV9 and TRBJ2-3, with D possibly matching TRBD2 (6 bases). Germline-derived CDR1 and CDR2 are SGDLS and YYNGEE. There are 18 residues in the CDR3. The V end was cut by 4 bases, the J end by 1 base, with 22 bases between. The CDR3 is CASSQIAASQLGTDTQYF. CDR3 nucleotide sequence: TGTGCCAGCAGCCAGATAGCGGCATCCCAATTGGGCACAGATACGCAGTATTTT.

V and J are TRBV20-1 and TRBJ1-2, with D possibly matching TRBD1 (5 bases). The CDR3 runs to 13 residues. Germline CDR1 reads DFQATT; CDR2 reads SNEGSKA (reference sequence). Trimming took off 3 bases at V and 2 bases at J, with 10 bases between the two ends. CDR3 in amino acids: CSASGAINYGYTF. The CDR3 DNA sequence: TGCAGTGCTAGTGGGGCTATAAACTATGGCTACACCTTC.

The rearrangement links TRBV7-9 to TRBJ2-2; D is possibly TRBD1 (6 bases). In germline, CDR1 is SEHNR, CDR2 FQNEAQ (reference sequence). CDR3 length: 13 amino acids. V was shortened by 5 bases and J by 6 bases, with 10 bases between the two germline ends. The CDR3 spells CASSQQGAGELFF. The CDR3 bases are TGTGCCAGCAGCCAACAGGGCGCCGGGGAGCTGTTTTTT. Full variable domain (remainder filled in from reference TRBV7-9 and TRBJ2-2): DTGVSQNPRHKITKRGQNVTFRCDPISEHNRLYWYRQTLGQGPEFLTYFQNEAQLEKSRLLSDRFSAERPKGSFSTLEIQRTEQGDSAMYLCASSQQGAGELFFGEGSRLTVL.

This clone was found once. CDR3 DNA sequence: TGTGCCAGCACTTTCTACGCGGGGGACAATGAGCAGTTCTTC. Protein product: CASTFYAGDNEQFF. The V call is TRBV25-1, the J call TRBJ2-1, with 7 bases aligning to TRBD2. Losses at the gene ends were 7 bases for V and 5 bases for J; bases not matched to a gene: 8. Germline V gene data show CDR1 as MGHDK and CDR2 as SYGVNS. The CDR3 is 14 residues long.

The V and J genes are TRBV11-2 and TRBJ2-1, with 7 nucleotides matching TRBD2. The V segment lost 6 bases and the J segment 1 base; nucleotides outside the gene matches: 12. From germline, CDR1 is SGHAT and CDR2 FQNNGV. CDR3 length: 17 residues. This CDR3 reads CASRGVWRGLSYNEQFF. CDR3 bases: TGTGCCAGCAGGGGCGTCTGGCGGGGGTTATCCTACAATGAGCAGTTCTTC.

This clone came up once. The chain uses TRBV9 and TRBJ2-7; 7 bases agree with TRBD2. The germline CDR1 and CDR2 sequences are SGDLS and YYNGEE. V lost 0 bases and J lost 3; bases outside the gene matches: 6. CDR3 length equals 15 residues. CDR3 loop: CASSVDREVGYEQYF. The CDR3 nucleotides read TGTGCCAGCAGCGTAGATCGGGAGGTCGGCTACGAGCAGTACTTC.

V and J are TRBV7-2 and TRBJ2-1; 8 bases align to TRBD2. The CDR3 loop spans 17 amino acids. V lost 8 bases to trimming and J lost 0 bases; unmatched junction nucleotides: 12. Germline CDR1 reads SGHTA; CDR2 reads FQGNSA. Here the CDR3 reads CASSKLAVTSSYNEQFF. The CDR3 region has the DNA TGTGCCAGCTCGAAACTAGCGGTGACGAGCTCCTACAATGAGCAGTTCTTC. Supplemented by reference TRBV7-2 and TRBJ2-1, the full variable domain reads GAGVSQSPSNKVTEKGKDVELRCDPISGHTALYWYRQSLGQGLEFLIYFQGNSAPDKSGLPSDRFSAERTGGSVSTLTIQRTQQEDSAVYLCASSKLAVTSSYNEQFFGPGTRLTVL.

The chain has TRBV6-7 and TRBJ1-4; D call uncertain. TRBV6-7 is an open reading frame, and its role is uncertain. V lost 2 bases, J lost 7 bases, and 11 bases lay in between. The CDR3 runs 14 residues. The CDR3 loop reads CASSYQRLREKLFF. The CDR3 DNA follows: TGTGCCAGCAGTTACCAACGTCTTCGTGAAAAACTGTTTTTT.

Turning to this clone: One end of the junction varies from germline; a read error may be responsible. The gene calls are TRBV30 and TRBJ2-4; weak D call: TRBD2 (6 bases). Germline CDR1 GTSNPN, CDR2 SVGIG (reference sequence). This CDR3 comprises 11 residues. The CDR3 protein is CAWTSQGDFNF. The CDR3 DNA reads TGTGCCTGGACCTCCCAAGGGGACTTTAATTTC. Filled out from reference TRBV30 and TRBJ2-4, the complete variable domain reads SQTIHQWPATLVQPVGSPLSLECTVEGTSNPNLYWYRQAAGRGLQLLFYSVGIGQISSEVPQNLSASRPQDRQFILSSKKLLLSDSGFYLCAWTSQGDFNFGAGTRLSVL.

This clone was seen just once. This sequence joins TRBV7-8 and TRBJ2-2; 12 nucleotides match TRBD2. V trimming: 4 bases; J trimming: 7 bases; junction bases outside the gene matches: 13. Germline CDR1 reads SGHVS; CDR2 reads FQNEAQ. This CDR3 has 18 residues. The DNA for the CDR3 is TGTGCCAGCAGCTCTTATATACTAGCGGGGGGCCAGGGCGGGGAGCTGTTTTTT. Residues: CASSSYILAGGQGGELFF.

The chain employs TRBV5-5 and TRBJ2-7; D call uncertain. Trimming shortened V by 0 bases and J by 4 bases, and 5 bases separated the two germline ends. This CDR3 has 12 amino acids. Per germline, CDR1 SGHKS and CDR2 YYEKEE (reference sequence). In DNA, the CDR3 is TGTGCCAGCAGCTTGGTTGGGTACGAGCAGTACTTC. Protein product: CASSLVGYEQYF.

The chain links TRBV24-1 to TRBJ1-2; D is perhaps TRBD1 (6 bases). Trimming left V 3 bases short and J 1 base short, with 26 bases between. The CDR3 contains 20 residues. Germline loops: CDR1 KGHDR, CDR2 SFDVKD. The CDR3 sequence is CATSDQYPLGGTHRNYGYTF. The CDR3 DNA reads as TGTGCCACCAGTGATCAATACCCCTTGGGGGGGACACACCGTAACTATGGCTACACCTTC.

The chain carries TRBV11-2 and TRBJ1-5; D is unclear. Germline V CDR1 and CDR2: SGHAT, FQNNGV. The V end lost 2 bases, the J end lost 3 bases, and 8 bases lay between the germline ends. The CDR3 covers 14 residues. CDR3 residues: CASSLHMSNQPQHF. Here the CDR3 DNA reads TGTGCCAGCAGCTTACACATGTCCAATCAGCCCCAGCATTTT.

V gene TRBV18 combines with J gene TRBJ2-1; 9 nucleotides align to TRBD1. Germline assignment: CDR1 KGHSH and CDR2 LQKENI. V shed 1 base, J shed 2 bases, and the junction held 6 bases outside the gene matches. This CDR3 spans 17 amino acids. CDR3 sequence: CASSPQGTGTTYNEQFF. CDR3 nucleotide sequence: TGTGCCAGCTCACCACAGGGGACAGGGACTACCTACAATGAGCAGTTCTTC.